This T cell receptor beta chain is from a study of somatic mutations in cytotoxic T cells in rheumatoid arthritis. Study at large: Patient blood, 30 ml in EDTA, was obtained immediately after diagnosis and prior to the start of any treatment.

In this sample, this clone turned up a few times. The method was immunoSEQ multiplex PCR; TCRdb's version includes in-frame clones alone and lacks a portion of them. The table lists 15,000 to 20,000 clones, around three quarters of them singletons, with over 9.5% in the top ten. Isolation of the CD4+ and CD8+ populations was accomplished via positive magnetic bead selection, with purity assessed by flow cytometry. Germline loops: CDR1 SGDLS, CDR2 YYNGEE. This CDR3 comprises 13 residues. The V end was cut by 0 bases, the J end by 3 bases, with 7 bases between. The sequenced sample was CD8+ T cells sorted from blood. The J gene is TRBJ2-7, the V gene TRBV9; possible D gene TRBD1, 6 bases. The sequence came from an adult with rheumatoid arthritis. In nucleotides, the CDR3 is TGTGCCAGCAGCGTAGGGGGGCACTACGAGCAGTACTTC. Its translation: CASSVGGHYEQYF.